The 25 T cell receptor beta chains below all came from one sample that was sequenced in a study of shared clonotypes between healthy human individuals (dated by TCRdb to 2018 to 2020). Preparation of the library involved the immunoSEQ multiplex PCR assay. TCRdb stores this immuneACCESS table with in-frame sequences only. Part of the clones is absent; in the studies checked, under half of the shortfall reflects unresolved V genes, and no reason is known for the rest. In all, the sample holds roughly 1.4 million clones, and around 98.5% of those were seen once. Around 0.38% of the sample is taken by the ten largest. The sequencing input was naive CD4+ T cells sorted from blood. Taken with the paper, the label for cell subset or site translates to: CD45RA+ positively selected. The receptors here all came from a man younger than 45 in good health.

The chain employs TRBV19 and TRBJ1-1; the D is unclear. V lost 3 bases, J lost 2 bases, and 10 bases lay in between. The CDR3 loop spans 14 amino acids. The germline CDR1 and CDR2 sequences are LNHDA and SQIVND (reference sequence). DNA of the CDR3: TGTGCCAGTAGTATGTCAGCCCAAAACACTGAAGCTTTCTTT. Translation: CASSMSAQNTEAFF.

This clone was detected only once. V gene TRBV6-5 combines with J gene TRBJ2-7; a weak D match, TRBD1 (5 bases). The germline V gene has CDR1 MNHEY and CDR2 SVGAGI. The CDR3 covers 13 residues. V was shortened by 2 bases and J by 4 bases, with 9 bases between the two germline ends. The CDR3 sequence: CASSYGAGYEQYF. CDR3 in DNA: TGTGCCAGCAGTTACGGGGCTGGGTACGAGCAGTACTTC.

V usage is TRBV5-6 and J usage is TRBJ2-7, with TRBD2 matching over 12 bases. V shed 4 bases and J 3 bases; nucleotides not matched to a gene: 5. Germline lookup yields CDR1 SGHDT and CDR2 YYEEEE. The CDR3 sequence is 15 residues long. The CDR3 region has the DNA TGTGCCAGCAGCCCCGGGACTAGCGGGTACTACGAGCAGTACTTC. It codes for CASSPGTSGYYEQYF. The whole variable domain, filled in from reference TRBV5-6 and TRBJ2-7, reads DAGVTQSPTHLIKTRGQQVTLRCSPKSGHDTVSWYQQALGQGPQFIFQYYEEEERQRGNFPDRFSGHQFPNYSSELNVNALLLGDSALYLCASSPGTSGYYEQYFGPGTRLTVT.

This chain links TRBV5-6 with TRBJ2-7; 11 bases match TRBD2. The CDR3 contains 14 residues. From germline, CDR1 is SGHDT and CDR2 YYEEEE. Trimming took 2 bases from V and 6 from J; bases not matched to a gene: 4. The CDR3 region is CASSLLAGVGEQYF. The CDR3 DNA sequence: TGTGCCAGCAGCTTACTAGCGGGAGTGGGCGAGCAGTACTTC.

The chain joins TRBV28 to TRBJ2-5; tentative D call: TRBD2 (6 bases). V lost 8 bases to trimming and J lost 7 bases, with 14 bases between them. CDR1 and CDR2 from the germline V gene are MDHEN and SYDVKM. The CDR3 sequence is 12 residues long. DNA for the CDR3: TGTGCCAGCGGATGGATGGGGGGGACCCAGTACTTC. Translating gives CASGWMGGTQYF.

The chain links TRBV5-1 to TRBJ1-4; D is undetermined. This CDR3 contains 14 residues. Trimming stripped 1 base from V and 9 bases from J, with 13 bases between. The V gene's germline CDR1 is SGHRS and CDR2 YFSETQ. This chain's CDR3 is CASSLSGAAQKLFF. In DNA, the CDR3 is TGCGCCAGCAGCTTGAGCGGAGCCGCCCAAAAACTGTTTTTT.

The rearrangement links TRBV5-5 to TRBJ1-5; D call uncertain. The CDR3 is 14 residues long. Between the trimmed V and J ends, which lost 0 bases and 1 base, there was a span of 5 bases. Germline CDR1 reads SGHKS; CDR2 reads YYEKEE (reference sequence). The CDR3 nucleotides read TGTGCCAGCAGCTTGGGGCCAAGCAATCAGCCCCAGCATTTT. Encoded protein: CASSLGPSNQPQHF. Drawing the rest from reference TRBV5-5 and TRBJ1-5, the complete variable domain is DAGVTQSPTHLIKTRGQQVTLRCSPISGHKSVSWYQQVLGQGPQFIFQYYEKEERGRGNFPDRFSARQFPNYSSELNVNALLLGDSALYLCASSLGPSNQPQHFGDGTRLSIL.

This rearrangement joins TRBV28 to TRBJ1-4; D is uncertain. This CDR3 has 14 amino acids. Germline CDR1 is MDHEN and CDR2 is SYDVKM. The V end was cut by 7 bases, the J end by 2 bases, with 11 bases between. The CDR3 coding sequence is TGTGCCAGCACCCTACCCTCGACTAATGAAAAACTGTTTTTT. Translating gives CASTLPSTNEKLFF.

This chain links TRBV7-3 with TRBJ2-1; 9 bases agree with TRBD2. The trim removed 5 bases at V and 5 bases at J, leaving 7 bases unmatched. The CDR3 sequence is 15 residues long. From germline, CDR1 is SGHTA and CDR2 FQGTGA. The CDR3 coding sequence is TGTGCCAGCAGCCCTAGCGGGGCGCCCCACAATGAGCAGTTCTTC. This gives the protein CASSPSGAPHNEQFF.

The chain couples TRBV27 to TRBJ2-7, with 7 bases that match TRBD1. The J segment lost 6 bases and the V segment lost 8 bases, leaving 16 bases of the junction unmatched. This CDR3 spans 15 amino acids. Germline lookup yields CDR1 MNHEY and CDR2 SMNVEV (reference sequence). CDR3 residues: CASRAPLGQILEQYF. The CDR3 bases are TGTGCCAGCCGAGCCCCTTTGGGACAGATTCTCGAGCAGTACTTC.

The chain combines TRBV11-2 with TRBJ2-7; 12 bases align to TRBD2. The CDR3 loop spans 15 amino acids. The V segment lost 4 bases and the J segment 5 bases; nucleotides outside the gene matches: 6. CDR1 and CDR2 (germline): SGHAT, FQNNGV. This chain's CDR3 is CASSSASGRAHEQYF. The CDR3 bases are TGTGCCAGCAGCTCCGCTAGCGGGAGGGCCCACGAGCAGTACTTC.

This chain joins TRBV7-8 and TRBJ2-7, with 12 nucleotides matching TRBD2. V was pared by 5 bases and J by 1 base, with 3 bases of the junction left unmatched. This CDR3 is built from 15 residues. Germline V gene sequence: CDR1 SGHVS, CDR2 FQNEAQ. The CDR3 region is CASSRTSGNSYEQYF. In nucleotides, the CDR3 is TGTGCCAGCAGCCGGACTAGCGGGAATTCCTACGAGCAGTACTTC.

The genes are TRBV6-1 and TRBJ2-1; TRBD2 aligns across 7 bases. There are 15 residues in the CDR3. J gave up 1 base and V 2 bases, and 2 bases lay outside the gene matches. Germline V CDR1 and CDR2: MNHNS, SASEGT. CDR3 sequence reads: CASSEMGGSYNEQFF. The DNA for the CDR3 is TGTGCCAGCAGTGAAATGGGGGGGTCCTACAATGAGCAGTTCTTC.

Only one count was recorded for this clone. The chain joins TRBV7-3 to TRBJ2-1; 7 bases agree with TRBD1. The germline V gene has CDR1 SGHTA and CDR2 FQGTGA. The length of the CDR3 is 13 residues. The J segment lost 10 bases and the V segment lost 1 base, leaving 4 bases of the junction unmatched. The CDR3 protein is CASSLKGASEQFF. In DNA form, the CDR3 reads TGTGCCAGCAGCTTAAAGGGGGCCTCAGAGCAGTTCTTC.

The V and J genes are TRBV5-1 and TRBJ2-1; 7 positions match TRBD2. There are 17 residues in the CDR3. Germline values: CDR1 SGHRS, CDR2 YFSETQ. The trim removed 0 bases at V and 0 bases at J, leaving 6 bases unmatched. The CDR3 here is CASSLVAGANSYNEQFF. The CDR3 DNA is TGCGCCAGCAGCTTGGTGGCGGGAGCAAACTCCTACAATGAGCAGTTCTTC.

The genes are TRBV5-4 and TRBJ2-2; 13 nucleotides agree with TRBD2. V was clipped by 4 bases and J by 7 bases; unmatched bases: 7. Germline V gene sequence: CDR1 SGHNT, CDR2 YYREEE (reference sequence). CDR3 length: 16 amino acids. The CDR3 spells CASSPGLAGEGGELFF. The CDR3 DNA sequence: TGTGCCAGCAGCCCCGGACTAGCGGGAGAGGGCGGGGAGCTGTTTTTT.

The chain has TRBV10-1 and TRBJ2-3, with D hard to call. The V and J ends lost 2 bases and 6 bases respectively, with 15 bases between them. CDR3 length equals 15 residues. Looked up from germline, CDR1 is WNHNN and CDR2 is SYGVQD (reference sequence). This chain's CDR3 is CASSEGQHLLDTQYF. CDR3 coding DNA: TGCGCCAGCAGTGAGGGGCAGCACCTTTTGGATACGCAGTATTTT.

This clone was recorded only once. The sample holds other DNA sequences that translate to the same CDR3. This chain joins TRBV5-1 and TRBJ2-1, with TRBD1 matching 8 bases. The CDR3 is 14 amino acids. Germline V gene sequence: CDR1 SGHRS, CDR2 YFSETQ. After removal of 4 bases from V and 2 bases from J, the junction contained 2 bases not matched to a gene. CDR3 in DNA: TGCGCCAGCAGCGCGGGACAGGCCTACAATGAGCAGTTCTTC. This sequence encodes CASSAGQAYNEQFF.

DNA of the CDR3: TGTGCCAGCAGCGGAGGAGGGGGACTAGCGGGACTCAATGAGCAGTTCTTC. It codes for CASSGGGGLAGLNEQFF. V and J are TRBV9 and TRBJ2-1; 13 bases are shared with TRBD2. The CDR3 runs 17 residues. Germline CDR1 is SGDLS and CDR2 is YYNGEE. Trimming at V came to 3 bases and at J to 6 bases, leaving 9 bases not matched to a gene.

V is TRBV25-1 and J is TRBJ1-3; D is possibly TRBD1 (6 bases). Trimming cost V 5 bases and J 0 bases, with 8 bases left between them. CDR3 length equals 14 residues. CDR1 MGHDK and CDR2 SYGVNS come from the germline V gene. The CDR3 reads CASSSDSSGNTIYF. CDR3 sequence (DNA): TGTGCCAGCAGTTCGGACAGCTCTGGAAACACCATATATTTT.

This sequence joins TRBV29-1 and TRBJ2-1; D ambiguous. Germline CDR1 SQVTM, CDR2 ANQGSEA. CDR3 size: 11 residues. Trimming took 4 bases from V and 10 from J, leaving 11 bases between them. The CDR3 spells CSVGSFIEQFF. CDR3 DNA: TGCAGCGTTGGATCGTTCATCGAGCAGTTCTTC.

This clone was observed once. The chain joins TRBV5-4 to TRBJ2-5, with TRBD2 identical over 8 bases. V shed 4 bases and J 4 bases; nucleotides not matched to a gene: 9. This CDR3 spans 15 amino acids. Germline assignment: CDR1 SGHNT and CDR2 YYREEE (reference sequence). The CDR3 DNA reads as TGTGCCAGCAGCGGACAGCGGGAGTTTGCAGAGACCCAGTACTTC. Encoded protein: CASSGQREFAETQYF.

The rearrangement joins TRBV2 to TRBJ2-5; 7 bases line up with TRBD2. V lost 4 bases, J lost 5 bases, and 7 bases stayed unmatched. The CDR3 length is 14 residues. Germline CDR1 and CDR2: SNHLY and FYNNEI. The CDR3 nucleotides are TGTGCCAGCAGTGTGGGAGGGGAGAGGGAGACCCAGTACTTC. This encodes CASSVGGERETQYF.

This clone was counted a single time. This sequence joins TRBV7-2 and TRBJ1-1, with TRBD1 matching over 12 bases. This CDR3 contains 17 residues. Germline V gene data show CDR1 as SGHTA and CDR2 as FQGNSA. The trim removed 2 bases at V and 6 bases at J, leaving 10 bases unmatched. The chain's CDR3 is CASSLTNAGTGGSEAFF. The CDR3 nucleotides read TGTGCCAGCAGCTTAACGAACGCGGGGACAGGGGGCTCTGAAGCTTTCTTT.

V and J are TRBV7-9 and TRBJ1-1; no definite D call. Germline loops: CDR1 SEHNR, CDR2 FQNEAQ (reference sequence). This CDR3 comprises 13 residues. The germline V and J ends were trimmed by 3 bases and 3 bases, with 8 bases remaining between them. DNA of the CDR3: TGTGCCAGCAGCTTGGAGCCTTACACTGAAGCTTTCTTT. Its translation is CASSLEPYTEAFF.